The 5 T cell receptor beta chains below were found in one sample sequenced in a study of tumor-infiltrating lymphocytes in localized non-small cell lung cancer. The repertoire was sequenced with immunoSEQ multiplex PCR; TCRdb's copy has only in-frame clones and lacks some. The repertoire includes 21,000 or so clones, roughly 73% of them detected once, and 5.5% to 7.5% sits in the top ten. Specimen: lung tumor tissue. The receptor set was obtained from a human donor with non-small cell lung cancer.

J is TRBJ2-7 and V is TRBV7-9; D unresolved. CDR1 and CDR2 from the germline V gene are SEHNR and FQNEAQ (reference sequence). Trimming took 2 bases from V and 0 from J, leaving 11 bases between them. There are 15 residues in the CDR3. This chain's CDR3 is CASSLYLAGSYEQYF. The CDR3 bases are TGTGCCAGCAGCTTATATCTGGCAGGCTCCTACGAGCAGTACTTC.

The chain has TRBV5-1 and TRBJ1-2, with D unresolved. Germline V gene lookup returns CDR1 SGHRS and CDR2 YFSETQ. With 2 bases removed from V and 1 base from J, the gap between germline ends came to 9 bases. This CDR3 contains 14 residues. CDR3 in amino acids: CASSLEEGNYGYTF. As DNA, the CDR3 is TGCGCCAGCAGCTTAGAGGAGGGTAACTATGGCTACACCTTC.

The rearrangement links TRBV5-4 to TRBJ2-5, with 9 bases that match TRBD2. This CDR3 has 17 residues. Per germline, CDR1 SGHNT and CDR2 YYREEE (reference sequence). The junction had 12 bases not matched to a gene; V was cut back by 4 bases and J by 2 bases. Here the CDR3 DNA reads TGTGCCAGCAGCCGGGCAGCGGGGGGACCATTTCAAGAGACCCAGTACTTC. Protein product: CASSRAAGGPFQETQYF.

Only a few counts were recorded for this clone. The chain carries TRBV30 and TRBJ2-2; 8 positions match TRBD2. In germline, CDR1 is GTSNPN, CDR2 SVGIG (reference sequence). Losses at the gene ends were 3 bases for V and 6 bases for J; bases not matched to a gene: 9. The CDR3 covers 15 residues. The CDR3: CAWRSPIAGPGELFF. DNA of the CDR3: TGTGCCTGGAGGTCCCCCATAGCGGGGCCCGGGGAGCTGTTTTTT. The whole variable domain, filled in from reference TRBV30 and TRBJ2-2, reads SQTIHQWPATLVQPVGSPLSLECTVEGTSNPNLYWYRQAAGRGLQLLFYSVGIGQISSEVPQNLSASRPQDRQFILSSKKLLLSDSGFYLCAWRSPIAGPGELFFGEGSRLTVL.

This rearrangement joins TRBV5-5 to TRBJ2-7, with 11 bases identical to TRBD2. CDR1 SGHKS and CDR2 YYEKEE come from the germline V gene (reference sequence). CDR3 length equals 15 residues. Unmatched junction bases numbered 6, after V lost 3 bases and J lost 4 bases. The CDR3 nucleotides are TGTGCCAGCAGCTCTCCTAGCGGGGGGAGGTACGAGCAGTACTTC. Translation gives CASSSPSGGRYEQYF. The entire variable domain, with the rest obtained from reference TRBV5-5 and TRBJ2-7, is as follows: DAGVTQSPTHLIKTRGQQVTLRCSPISGHKSVSWYQQVLGQGPQFIFQYYEKEERGRGNFPDRFSARQFPNYSSELNVNALLLGDSALYLCASSSPSGGRYEQYFGPGTRLTVT.